This passage covers 23 T cell receptor beta chains from one sample sequenced in a study of regulatory T cells in long-lasting Graves disease (dated by TCRdb to the early 2020s). The time point label, as the study defines it: newly diagnosed GD, antithyroid drugs for less than 3 months. For both TCR sequencing and RNA sequencing, RNA was extracted from PBMCs in TRIzol. The library was made by multiplex PCR. The instrument was an Illumina HiSeq 4000. To build TCR beta libraries, CDR3 regions were amplified by Arm-PCR using iRepertoire HTBI primers. TCRdb took the public reads, trimmed them with fastp at Q25, ran MiXCR for clone calling and kept in-frame beta chains. Every distinct CDR3 protein forms one entry, paired with its most common genes and DNA. This sample gives about 440,000 distinct CDR3 sequences in total; about a sixth of them show up just once. The leading ten clones occupy 9.5% to 12% of the sample.

These data also formed part of another study, on T cells in Graves' hyperthyroidism and ophthalmopathy.

The material sequenced was peripheral blood mononuclear cells (PBMCs), taken at new diagnosis, from a patient treated with antithyroid drugs. All receptors derive from a woman aged 25 to 39 with Graves disease. Donor details come from another sample of the same person, matched by shared clones.

This clonotype was observed a handful of times. The chain links TRBV29-1 to TRBJ2-1, with TRBD2 matching over 8 bases. Germline V gene data show CDR1 as SQVTM and CDR2 as ANQGSEA. The CDR3 loop spans 14 amino acids. J lost 1 base, V lost 6 bases, and 5 bases had no gene match. The CDR3 region has the DNA TGCAGCGTCCTGACTAGCGTATCCTACAATGAGCAGTTCTTC. This translates into CSVLTSVSYNEQFF.

The chain couples TRBV10-3 to TRBJ2-1; 8 bases fit TRBD2. The CDR3 sequence is 14 residues long. Unmatched junction bases numbered 6, after V lost 6 bases and J lost 5 bases. Germline assignment: CDR1 ENHRY and CDR2 SYGVKD. CDR3 loop: CAIRAGTRNNEQFF. The CDR3 nucleotides read TGTGCCATCAGGGCCGGGACTAGAAACAATGAGCAGTTCTTC.

This clonotype was seen at least ten times. This rearrangement joins TRBV6-5 to TRBJ1-1; 7 bases align to TRBD1. Per germline, CDR1 MNHEY and CDR2 SVGAGI. This CDR3 has 14 amino acids. Unmatched junction bases numbered 7, after V lost 2 bases and J lost 7 bases. The CDR3 DNA sequence: TGTGCCAGCAGTTACCAGGGACAGACTATTGAAGCTTTCTTT. Translation gives CASSYQGQTIEAFF.

This clonotype was seen a handful of times. The chain links TRBV2 to TRBJ2-3, with D possibly TRBD2 on 6 matching bases. Deletions cut 8 bases from V and 0 bases from J, with 12 bases between. This CDR3 has 14 residues. Germline loops: CDR1 SNHLY, CDR2 FYNNEI. Here the CDR3 reads CASLDYRSTDTQYF. The CDR3 DNA sequence: TGTGCCAGCCTGGACTACCGAAGCACAGATACGCAGTATTTT.

DNA of the CDR3: TGTGCCTGGAGTGGGGCAGGGGGGAATCAGCCCCAGCATTTT. This encodes CAWSGAGGNQPQHF. The gene calls are TRBV30 and TRBJ1-5, with TRBD1 identical over 7 bases. Per the germline V gene, CDR1 is GTSNPN and CDR2 is SVGIG (reference sequence). V shed 1 base and J 4 bases; nucleotides not matched to a gene: 4. There are 14 residues in the CDR3. The variable domain in full, with the rest retrieved from reference TRBV30 and TRBJ1-5, is SQTIHQWPATLVQPVGSPLSLECTVEGTSNPNLYWYRQAAGRGLQLLFYSVGIGQISSEVPQNLSASRPQDRQFILSSKKLLLSDSGFYLCAWSGAGGNQPQHFGDGTRLSIL.

This clonotype was counted ten times or more. The rearrangement uses TRBV11-2 and TRBJ1-1; D call uncertain. Germline V gene data show CDR1 as SGHAT and CDR2 as FQNNGV. This CDR3 has 16 residues. Trimming left V 5 bases short and J 3 bases short, with 19 bases between. This CDR3 is CASSPTDGEKDTEAFF. The CDR3 coding sequence is TGTGCCAGCAGCCCTACCGACGGGGAGAAGGACACTGAAGCTTTCTTT.

This clonotype occurred a few times. The chain uses TRBV3-1 and TRBJ2-7; 12 nucleotides line up with TRBD2. The V segment lost 7 bases and the J segment 1 base; nucleotides outside the gene matches: 11. The CDR3 length is 17 residues. Per germline, CDR1 LGHDT and CDR2 YNNKEL (reference sequence). The CDR3 loop is CASTSGLAGKRSYEQYF. DNA for the CDR3: TGTGCCAGCACCTCCGGACTAGCGGGAAAAAGGTCCTACGAGCAGTACTTC.

The V gene is TRBV27, the J gene TRBJ1-2; D unresolved. Trimming took off 5 bases at V and 8 bases at J, with 24 bases between the two ends. Germline V gene sequence: CDR1 MNHEY, CDR2 SMNVEV (reference sequence). The CDR3 sequence is 16 residues long. The CDR3 nucleotides are TGTGCCAGCAGTACCTCCGGAAATCGAGGCCCCTCAGGCTACACCTTC. Amino acid sequence: CASSTSGNRGPSGYTF.

This chain links TRBV15 with TRBJ2-1, with D possibly matching TRBD2 (5 bases). Trimming removed 0 bases from V and 5 bases from J, with 17 bases in between. CDR1 is LNHNV and CDR2 is YYDKDF in the germline V gene (reference sequence). The CDR3 runs to 17 residues. CDR3 sequence: CATSRDRGLTTHNEQFF. The CDR3 nucleotides read TGTGCCACCAGCAGAGATAGAGGGCTCACCACTCACAATGAGCAGTTCTTC. The full variable domain, with the rest looked up from reference TRBV15 and TRBJ2-1, is DAMVIQNPRYQVTQFGKPVTLSCSQTLNHNVMYWYQQKSSQAPKLLFHYYDKDFNNEADTPDNFQSRRPNTSFCFLDIRSPGLGDTAMYLCATSRDRGLTTHNEQFFGPGTRLTVL.

This clonotype was counted many times. The V gene is TRBV6-1, the J gene TRBJ2-1; TRBD2 matches 11 bases. The CDR3 has 17 residues. Germline CDR1 MNHNS, CDR2 SASEGT. Trimming removed 7 bases from V and 1 base from J; junction bases left unmatched: 9. The CDR3 region has the DNA TGTGCCAGCACCCCGACTAGCGGGAAAGCATCCTACAATGAGCAGTTCTTC. It codes for CASTPTSGKASYNEQFF.

This clonotype appeared many times. The chain couples TRBV7-9 to TRBJ1-1; D gene ambiguous. V lost 1 base and J 5 bases, leaving 14 bases between the germline ends. Looked up from germline, CDR1 is SEHNR and CDR2 is FQNEAQ (reference sequence). There are 15 residues in the CDR3. Written as DNA, the CDR3 is TGTGCCAGCAGCTTAGTCGCAGGCGGAAGGACTGAAGCTTTCTTT. Protein: CASSLVAGGRTEAFF.

The chain uses TRBV7-9 and TRBJ1-5; D may be TRBD1 (5 bases). CDR1 and CDR2 from the germline V gene are SEHNR and FQNEAQ (reference sequence). The V end lost 5 bases, the J end lost 0 bases, and 11 bases lay between the germline ends. The CDR3 covers 15 residues. CDR3 sequence reads: CASSTLGDSNQPQHF. CDR3 DNA sequence: TGTGCCAGCAGCACCCTAGGGGATAGCAATCAGCCCCAGCATTTT.

This clonotype has a count of ten or more. This chain connects TRBV6-1 to TRBJ2-7; TRBD2 matches 12 bases. CDR1 and CDR2 from the germline V gene are MNHNS and SASEGT. The ends lost 7 bases at V and 2 bases at J; junction bases unmatched: 12. This CDR3 comprises 17 residues. As DNA, the CDR3 is TGTGCCAGCACCCCTACACAGCTAGCGGGAGGGGCCTACGAGCAGTACTTC. Translated, it gives CASTPTQLAGGAYEQYF.

This clonotype was counted only a few times. The chain recombines TRBV6-5 with TRBJ2-2, with TRBD2 matching over 8 bases. In germline, CDR1 is MNHEY, CDR2 SVGAGI. Germline trimming cut 2 bases from V and 3 bases from J; bases unmatched to any gene: 5. This CDR3 is 16 amino acids long. The CDR3 sequence is CASSYVAGGYTGELFF. The CDR3 DNA is TGTGCCAGCAGTTACGTTGCGGGAGGCTACACCGGGGAGCTGTTTTTT.

In the case of this clonotype: A much larger clonotype is one base distant, so this may be a read error. The V gene is TRBV11-2, the J gene TRBJ1-1, with D unresolved. The V end was cut by 7 bases, the J end by 1 base, with 7 bases between. The CDR3 is 12 residues long. Looked up from germline, CDR1 is SGHAT and CDR2 is FQNNGV. Here the CDR3 DNA reads TGTGCCAGCAACCCGACGAACACTGAAGCTTTCTTT. It encodes CASNPTNTEAFF.

The chain links TRBV5-8 to TRBJ2-7, with 8 bases that match TRBD1. After removal of 4 bases from V and 2 bases from J, the junction contained 8 bases not matched to a gene. CDR1 SGHTS and CDR2 YDEGEE come from the germline V gene. This CDR3 is 15 amino acids long. Written as DNA, the CDR3 is TGTGCCAGCAGCCCAAGACAGGGGACTCCCTACGAGCAGTACTTC. Translation: CASSPRQGTPYEQYF.

This clonotype was seen a few times. The CDR3 nucleotides are TGCGCCAGCAGCCATGACGGCAGGAACACCGGGGAGCTGTTTTTT. It encodes CASSHDGRNTGELFF. The J gene is TRBJ2-2, the V gene TRBV5-1; D call uncertain. Germline values: CDR1 SGHRS, CDR2 YFSETQ. Deletions cut 4 bases from V and 1 base from J, with 11 bases between. The CDR3 is made up of 15 amino acids.

This clonotype has at least ten counts. This chain uses TRBV28 with TRBJ1-4, with D hard to call. CDR1 and CDR2 (germline): MDHEN, SYDVKM. V lost 7 bases, J lost 8 bases, and 8 bases lay in between. The CDR3 length is 11 residues. The CDR3 bases are TGTGCCAGCACATTGGGCGAAAAACTGTTTTTT. Translated, it gives CASTLGEKLFF.

This clonotype has ten or more counts. V gene TRBV15 combines with J gene TRBJ2-5; TRBD1 or TRBD2 may be the D gene (5 bases each). V shed 5 bases and J shed 2 bases, with 9 bases lying between them. This CDR3 region has 13 residues. Germline V gives CDR1 LNHNV, CDR2 YYDKDF (reference sequence). The CDR3 DNA reads as TGTGCCACCAGCCTGGGACGGCAAGAGACCCAGTACTTC. Translated: CATSLGRQETQYF.

This clonotype was picked up a small number of times. This chain connects TRBV5-6 to TRBJ2-1; D not certain. The germline V gene has CDR1 SGHDT and CDR2 YYEEEE. V lost 8 bases and J 12 bases, leaving 21 bases between the germline ends. The CDR3 is made up of 13 amino acids. The CDR3 here is CASSTSIGWVQFF. For the CDR3, the DNA is TGTGCCAGTTCAACCTCGATCGGGTGGGTGCAGTTCTTC.

This clonotype occurred many times. The genes are TRBV11-1 and TRBJ2-1; D not certain. The CDR3 runs 17 residues. The V end lost 2 bases, the J end lost 3 bases, and 17 bases lay between the germline ends. Germline lookup yields CDR1 SGHAT and CDR2 FQDESV (reference sequence). CDR3 sequence reads: CASSLWAGGPLYNEQFF. Written as DNA, the CDR3 is TGTGCCAGCAGCTTATGGGCAGGTGGACCTCTCTACAATGAGCAGTTCTTC.

The chain employs TRBV6-2 or TRBV6-3 and TRBJ2-3; D call uncertain. There are 16 residues in the CDR3. Trimming stripped 0 bases from V and 0 bases from J, with 10 bases between. Germline V gene data show CDR1 as MNHEY and CDR2 as SVGEGT. CDR3 sequence: CASSYSMRPSTDTQYF. The DNA for the CDR3 is TGTGCCAGCAGTTACTCGATGCGGCCCAGCACAGATACGCAGTATTTT.

A word on this clonotype: One base away lies a much larger clone, so this may be a sequencing read error. The chain uses TRBV28 and TRBJ2-5; TRBD2 is a possible D gene (6 bases). CDR1 and CDR2 from the germline V gene are MDHEN and SYDVKM. The ends were cut back, 5 bases at V and 11 bases at J, with 27 bases in the middle. This CDR3 contains 16 residues. The CDR3 coding sequence is TGTGCCAGCAGTCCCCCGGGACTCCGCTCCTACAATGAGCAGTACTTC. Its protein is CASSPPGLRSYNEQYF.